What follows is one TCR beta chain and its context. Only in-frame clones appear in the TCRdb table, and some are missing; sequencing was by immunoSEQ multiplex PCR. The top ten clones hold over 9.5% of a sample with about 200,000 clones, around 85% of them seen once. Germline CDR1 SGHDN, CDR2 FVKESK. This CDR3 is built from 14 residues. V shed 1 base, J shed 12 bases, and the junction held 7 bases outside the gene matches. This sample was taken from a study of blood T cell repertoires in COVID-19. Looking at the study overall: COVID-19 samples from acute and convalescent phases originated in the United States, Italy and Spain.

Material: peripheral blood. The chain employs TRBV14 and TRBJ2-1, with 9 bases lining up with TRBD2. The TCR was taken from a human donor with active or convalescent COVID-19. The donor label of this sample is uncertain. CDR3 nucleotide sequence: TGTGCCAGCAGCCAAGTATTAGCGGGGGCAGGGCAGTTCTTC. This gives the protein CASSQVLAGAGQFF.